This passage covers 32 T cell receptor beta chains from one sample sequenced in a study of tumor and adjacent non-tumor tissue in lung cancer. The template was RNA from unsorted bulk tissue. TCRbeta libraries were built with three rounds of nested PCR, modified from ARM-PCR. TCRdb passed the multiplex PCR reads through MiXCR, listing each CDR3 protein once. The sample has 90,000 to 130,000 distinct CDR3 sequences, over 75% seen once. The specimen sequenced was lung tumor tissue. The receptor set was obtained from a man between 65 and 85 years old with non-small cell lung cancer.

In the case of this clonotype: Relative to the germline gene, one junction end is altered; a read error may explain this. The chain carries TRBV12-3 or TRBV12-4 and TRBJ1-2; tentatively, D is TRBD1 (5 bases). This CDR3 spans 14 amino acids. The CDR3: CASSLTRDGYGYTF. The CDR3 coding sequence is TGTGCTAGCAGCCTAACCCGGGACGGATATGGCTACACCTTC.

This clonotype occurred many times. The chain combines TRBV5-6 with TRBJ2-5, with no clear D. The CDR3 sequence is 13 residues long. The V gene lost 4 bases and the J gene lost 1 base, with 8 bases spanning the gap. Germline-derived CDR1 and CDR2 are SGHDT and YYEEEE. The DNA of the CDR3 is TGTGCCAGCAGCCCAGACTTCCAAGAGACCCAGTACTTC. This sequence encodes CASSPDFQETQYF.

Remarks on this clonotype: With a much larger clone just one base away, this may be a read error. This CDR3 is missing its conserved last phenylalanine or tryptophan, likely due to a read error. The J gene is TRBJ2-4, the V gene TRBV29-1; D possibly corresponds to TRBD2 (7 bases). The CDR3 has 15 amino acids. The germline V gene encodes CDR1 SQVTM and CDR2 ANQGSEA. Trimming removed 4 bases from V and 6 bases from J, with 19 bases in between. Here the CDR3 DNA reads TGCAGCGTTGCCCCGATCGGGGGGCGGGCAAACATTCAGTACTTA. Translating gives CSVAPIGGRANIQYL.

A note on this clonotype: Given the absence of the conserved phenylalanine or tryptophan at the CDR3 end, a read error is likely. The gene calls are TRBV6-1 and TRBJ1-1, with D possibly being TRBD1 (5 bases). The CDR3 is 15 amino acids. The V gene's germline CDR1 is MNHNS and CDR2 SASEGT. The CDR3 region has the DNA TGTGCCAGCAAGGGATGGGGGGTTGGGAGCACTAAAGCTTTCGTT. As protein: CASKGWGVGSTKAFV.

Concerning this clonotype itself: An end of the junction differs from the germline gene, which may be a read error. V gene TRBV12-3 or TRBV12-4 combines with J gene TRBJ1-3; 9 bases agree with TRBD1. This CDR3 has 18 residues. CDR3 in DNA: TGTGCCAACAGTCGTCCCGGGACAGGGATCGGTGCTGGAAACACCATATATTTT. Amino acid sequence: CANSRPGTGIGAGNTIYF.

For this clonotype: Germline and junction disagree at one end, which may indicate a read error. The V call is TRBV6-2 or TRBV6-3, the J call TRBJ1-1; D may be TRBD1 (6 bases). This CDR3 comprises 16 residues. Per the germline V gene, CDR1 is MNHEY and CDR2 is SVGEGT. This CDR3 is CANSSATGIKGTEPFF. Here the CDR3 DNA reads TGTGCCAACAGTTCGGCGACAGGCATAAAGGGAACTGAACCTTTCTTT.

Turning to this clonotype: The junction departs from germline at one end; a sequencing error may be responsible. V and J are TRBV10-1 and TRBJ1-2; D is possibly TRBD1 (6 bases). The CDR3 is made up of 14 amino acids. Per the germline V gene, CDR1 is WNHNN and CDR2 is SYGVQD (reference sequence). CDR3 residues: CAGSPGTWGEGYTF. CDR3 nucleotides: TGCGCCGGCAGTCCCGGGACATGGGGCGAAGGCTACACCTTC.

As concerns this clonotype: One junction end does not reproduce the germline sequence, and a read error may be involved. The V and J genes are TRBV15 and TRBJ1-1; D gene ambiguous. CDR1 and CDR2 (germline): LNHNV, YYDKDF (reference sequence). The CDR3 loop spans 16 amino acids. The CDR3 is CTTSRDEGKLNTEAFF. In nucleotides, the CDR3 is TGTACCACCAGCAGAGATGAGGGAAAATTGAACACTGAAGCTTTCTTT.

This chain uses TRBV11-2 with TRBJ2-1; tentatively, D is TRBD2 (6 bases). Between the trimmed V and J ends, which lost 10 bases and 0 bases, there was a span of 25 bases. The CDR3 length is 18 residues. Germline lookup yields CDR1 SGHAT and CDR2 FQNNGV. The CDR3: CAISLHARDWASYNEQFF. The CDR3 coding sequence is TGTGCCATCAGTTTACATGCTCGGGACTGGGCCTCCTACAATGAGCAGTTCTTC.

This clonotype was seen a few times. A read error may produce the germline difference seen at one junction end. This chain connects TRBV28 to TRBJ1-1, with D possibly TRBD1 on 5 matching bases. The CDR3 runs 14 residues. The V gene's germline CDR1 is MDHEN and CDR2 SYDVKM. The CDR3 region has the DNA TGTGACAGCACCCCCGGGACGGAGAACACTGAAGCTTTCTTT. Its translation: CDSTPGTENTEAFF.

The rearrangement uses TRBV4-1 and TRBJ1-2; tentative D call: TRBD1 (5 bases). Per germline, CDR1 MGHRA and CDR2 YSYEKL. With 4 bases removed from V and 8 bases from J, the gap between germline ends came to 11 bases. The CDR3 sequence is 12 residues long. CDR3 sequence: CASSPREHGYTF. The DNA of the CDR3 is TGCGCCAGCAGCCCCAGGGAGCACGGCTACACCTTC.

This clonotype was observed a single time. The CDR3 coding sequence is TGTGCCAGCGGTTACAGGCTCACCGGAGATACGCAGTATTTT. Amino acids: CASGYRLTGDTQYF. The chain employs TRBV5-6 and TRBJ2-3; a possible D gene is TRBD1 (5 bases). Germline assignment: CDR1 SGHDT and CDR2 YYEEEE. The CDR3 spans 14 residues. V lost 7 bases and J 5 bases, leaving 17 bases between the germline ends.

Of note for this clonotype: The germline gene is not matched at one end of the junction; a read error may be the cause. The chain carries TRBV28 and TRBJ2-7; no firm D call. CDR1 is MDHEN, CDR2 SYDVKM, per germline. This CDR3 spans 17 amino acids. The CDR3 nucleotides read TGTGCCATCAGTTTAAGGGCGGTCCTCAAGACATCCTACGAGCAGTACTTC. Translated: CAISLRAVLKTSYEQYF.

Remarks on this clonotype: The junction differs from germline at one of its ends, possibly a read error. The chain has TRBV4-1 and TRBJ1-1; possible D gene TRBD1, 6 bases. CDR1 and CDR2 from the germline V gene are MGHRA and YSYEKL. This CDR3 spans 16 amino acids. The CDR3 is CASGQDLRGGNTEAFF. CDR3 DNA sequence: TGCGCCAGCGGCCAAGATCTGAGGGGGGGGAACACTGAAGCTTTCTTT.

V gene TRBV5-6 combines with J gene TRBJ2-4; D is unresolved. This CDR3 comprises 17 residues. The germline V gene has CDR1 SGHDT and CDR2 YYEEEE. V was shortened by 4 bases and J by 6 bases, with 23 bases between the two germline ends. CDR3 sequence: CASSATGTVVVGNIQYF. CDR3 in DNA: TGTGCCAGCAGCGCTACCGGAACGGTGGTCGTTGGAAACATTCAGTACTTC.

Concerning this clonotype itself: This likely comes from a read error, as the CDR3 has no conserved phenylalanine or tryptophan at its end. The chain carries TRBV4-1 and TRBJ2-4; D may match TRBD1 or TRBD2 (5 bases each). The length of the CDR3 is 15 residues. V was clipped by 1 base and J by 13 bases, with 20 bases between them. Germline CDR1 reads MGHRA; CDR2 reads YSYEKL. Here the CDR3 DNA reads TGCGCCAGCAGCCAAGTGGGGCAGGGACCTGAGCCGCAGTACGTC. Translating gives CASSQVGQGPEPQYV.

This clonotype has only a few counts. Because it lacks the conserved phenylalanine or tryptophan at the end, this CDR3 is likely a read error. The rearrangement uses TRBV28 and TRBJ1-5; 10 bases are a match to TRBD1. Per the germline V gene, CDR1 is MDHEN and CDR2 is SYDVKM. V dropped 6 bases and J dropped 3; count of bases not matched to a gene: 5. The length of the CDR3 is 15 residues. This chain's CDR3 is CASRGTGEDNQPQHL. The CDR3 region has the DNA TGTGCCAGCAGGGGGACAGGGGAGGACAATCAGCCCCAGCATCTT.

Comment on this clonotype: Without the conserved terminal phenylalanine or tryptophan, this CDR3 likely stems from a read error. The gene calls are TRBV6-5 and TRBJ2-2; D is possibly TRBD2 (5 bases). The germline V gene encodes CDR1 MNHEY and CDR2 SVGAGI. V was shortened by 0 bases and J by 2 bases, with 13 bases between the two germline ends. The CDR3 length is 17 residues. The CDR3 reads CASSYSLAGGNTGELFL. The CDR3 coding sequence is TGTGCCAGCAGTTACTCGTTAGCTGGAGGTAACACCGGGGAGCTGTTTCTT.

This clonotype was counted at least ten times. A much larger clone differs from this one at a single base, so this may be a read error. The rearrangement links TRBV11-1 to TRBJ2-1; 10 bases are a match to TRBD1. The CDR3 extends over 16 amino acids. Germline CDR1 and CDR2: SGHAT and FQDESV (reference sequence). The CDR3 DNA reads TGTGCCAGCAGCCCCCGGCCGGGACAGGGGCCACATGAGCAGCTCTTC. Protein: CASSPRPGQGPHEQLF.

This clonotype was recorded a few times. One end of the junction is discordant with germline, which a read error may explain. V gene TRBV5-1 combines with J gene TRBJ2-3, with a possible D match to TRBD2 (5 bases). This CDR3 is 16 amino acids long. CDR1 and CDR2 from the germline V gene are SGHRS and YFSETQ. CDR3 sequence (DNA): TGCGCCAGCAGCCTAGGACTCGAGGTTTATTCAGATATGCAGTATTTT. Translating it yields CASSLGLEVYSDMQYF.

This clonotype was recorded only once. V and J are TRBV12-3 or TRBV12-4 and TRBJ2-1, with unresolved D. The CDR3 is 16 residues long. V was shortened by 5 bases and J by 0 bases, with 14 bases between the two germline ends. CDR3 sequence: CASSIATCISYNEQFF. The CDR3 nucleotides are TGTGCCAGCAGTATCGCAACATGTATCTCCTACAATGAGCAGTTCTTC.

The chain couples TRBV6-2 or TRBV6-3 to TRBJ2-1, with 8 bases identical to TRBD2. Germline V gives CDR1 MNHEY, CDR2 SVGEGT. This CDR3 contains 15 residues. V lost 5 bases, J lost 13 bases, and 16 bases stayed unmatched. CDR3 sequence (DNA): TGTGCCAGCAGTCCGGGACTAGGCAGTACCAATGGCCAGTTCTTC. This codes for CASSPGLGSTNGQFF.

Concerning this clonotype itself: Here the CDR3 omits its conserved ending phenylalanine or tryptophan, so a read error is the likely source. The chain carries TRBV14 and TRBJ2-2; D gene ambiguous. The CDR3 has 12 amino acids. Germline values: CDR1 SGHDN, CDR2 FVKESK. The CDR3: CASSLRGGELFY. The CDR3, as DNA: TGTGCTAGCAGCCTTCGCGGCGGGGAGCTGTTTTAT.

V usage is TRBV11-2 and J usage is TRBJ2-7; D is unresolved. CDR1 and CDR2 from the germline V gene are SGHAT and FQNNGV. The length of the CDR3 is 18 residues. The V end was cut by 5 bases, the J end by 1 base, with 24 bases between. CDR3 in DNA: TGTGCCAGCAGCGCCCGTAGTCCGGGCAGTTTTCATTCCTACGAGCAGTACTTC. Protein product: CASSARSPGSFHSYEQYF.

This chain links TRBV6-5 with TRBJ2-1; 7 positions match TRBD2. J was trimmed by 9 bases and V by 4 bases; bases with no gene match: 24. There are 19 residues in the CDR3. Germline loops: CDR1 MNHEY, CDR2 SVGAGI. The CDR3 loop is CASSSLSGVVGGRGFEQFF. The CDR3 coding sequence is TGTGCCAGCAGTTCACTGAGCGGGGTAGTGGGAGGTCGAGGATTTGAGCAGTTCTTC.

As for this clonotype: One end of the junction fails to match germline, which may point to a read error. V gene TRBV29-1 combines with J gene TRBJ1-2; D is unresolved. Germline V lookup: CDR1 SQVTM, CDR2 ANQGSEA. The length of the CDR3 is 14 residues. The CDR3 here is CGAESGKAIYGYTF. The CDR3 nucleotides are TGTGGCGCCGAGAGCGGGAAGGCTATCTATGGCTACACCTTC.

This clonotype was detected once. The chain joins TRBV14 to TRBJ2-3; unclear D gene. Looked up from germline, CDR1 is SGHDN and CDR2 is FVKESK. V was cut by 4 bases and J by 1 base, with 18 bases left in between. The CDR3 consists of 17 residues. The CDR3 spells CASSPDRIGLGTDTQYF. The CDR3 DNA sequence: TGTGCCAGCAGCCCAGATAGGATAGGGCTTGGCACAGATACGCAGTATTTT.

Regarding this clonotype: One end of the junction is discordant with germline, which a read error may explain. The V call is TRBV11-3, the J call TRBJ1-3; possible D gene TRBD1, 5 bases. Germline V gene lookup returns CDR1 SGHNT and CDR2 YENEEA. The CDR3 length is 15 residues. The CDR3 region has the DNA TGTACCAGCAGCTTAGAAGGGACTATCGGAAACATCATATATTTT. The encoded protein is CTSSLEGTIGNIIYF.

As for this clonotype: The junction departs from germline at one end; a sequencing error may be responsible. The chain recombines TRBV6-6 with TRBJ1-5; D remains unclear. CDR3 length: 15 amino acids. Per germline, CDR1 MNHNY and CDR2 SVGAGI (reference sequence). CDR3 sequence reads: CASSIRMYSKQLQHF. The CDR3 nucleotides are TGTGCCAGCAGCATCCGGATGTATAGCAAACAGCTCCAGCATTTT.

Concerning this clonotype: This CDR3 fails to terminate in the conserved phenylalanine or tryptophan, so it likely reflects a read error. The chain uses TRBV6-6 and TRBJ2-4, with D unresolved. The CDR3 is 16 residues long. Trimming pared 5 bases from V and 4 bases from J, leaving 18 bases between. Germline V gene sequence: CDR1 MNHNY, CDR2 SVGAGI (reference sequence). The CDR3 DNA follows: TGTGCCAGCAGTGGCGAGCATGGGTTCGCAAAAAACATTCAGTACCTC. This translates into CASSGEHGFAKNIQYL.

This clonotype was counted between two and nine times. The chain joins TRBV5-1 to TRBJ1-2, with D possibly TRBD1 on 5 matching bases. CDR3 size: 16 residues. Germline V CDR1 and CDR2: SGHRS, YFSETQ. V was clipped by 4 bases and J by 1 base, with 17 bases between them. CDR3 loop: CASSTVGGWSNYGYTF. In DNA form, the CDR3 reads TGCGCCAGCAGCACGGTGGGGGGATGGAGTAACTATGGCTACACCTTC.

As concerns this clonotype: A much larger clonotype is one base distant, so this may be a read error. J is TRBJ2-5 and V is TRBV20-1; possible D gene TRBD1, 5 bases. CDR3 length equals 15 residues. CDR1 and CDR2 from the germline V gene are DFQATT and SNEGSKA (reference sequence). The V gene lost 5 bases and the J gene lost 4 bases, with 20 bases spanning the gap. The CDR3 DNA reads TGCAGTGCTTACCGAAGGTACAGGAGAAGAGAGACCCAGTACTTC. Its translation: CSAYRRYRRRETQYF.